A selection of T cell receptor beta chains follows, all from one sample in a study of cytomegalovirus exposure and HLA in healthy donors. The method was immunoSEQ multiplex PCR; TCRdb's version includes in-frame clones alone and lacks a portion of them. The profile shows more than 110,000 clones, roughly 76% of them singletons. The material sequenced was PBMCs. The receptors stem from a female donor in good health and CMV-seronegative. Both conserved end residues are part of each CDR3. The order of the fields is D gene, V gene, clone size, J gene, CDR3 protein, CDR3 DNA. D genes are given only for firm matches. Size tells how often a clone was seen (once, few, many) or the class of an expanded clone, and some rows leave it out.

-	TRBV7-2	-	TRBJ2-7	CASSLALTPYEQYF	TGTGCCAGCAGCTTAGCCCTAACGCCCTACGAGCAGTACTTC
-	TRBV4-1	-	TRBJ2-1	CASSQDLENSYNEQFF	TGCGCCAGCAGCCAAGATCTGGAGAACTCCTACAATGAGCAGTTCTTC
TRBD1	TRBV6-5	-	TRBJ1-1	CASRHSDRANTEAFF	TGTGCCAGCCGCCACTCAGACAGGGCAAACACTGAAGCTTTCTTT
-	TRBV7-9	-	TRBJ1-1	CASGFTANTEAFF	TGTGCCAGCGGATTTACAGCGAACACTGAAGCTTTCTTT
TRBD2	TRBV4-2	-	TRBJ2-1	CASSQDDAGVFLGFYNEQFF	TGTGCCAGCAGCCAAGATGACGCGGGAGTATTTCTGGGGTTTTACAATGAGCAGTTCTTC
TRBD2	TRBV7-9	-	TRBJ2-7	CASSPQELATGRLSYEQYF	TGTGCCAGCAGCCCCCAGGAACTAGCGACCGGTCGGCTTTCCTACGAGCAGTACTTC
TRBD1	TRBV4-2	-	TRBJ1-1	CASDSGQRTMNTEAFF	TGTGCCAGCGACTCGGGACAGCGGACGATGAACACTGAAGCTTTCTTT
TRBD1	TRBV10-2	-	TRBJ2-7	CASNRDRGYEQYF	TGCGCCAGCAATAGGGACAGGGGTTACGAGCAGTACTTC
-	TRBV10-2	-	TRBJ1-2	CASSEAQYGYTF	TGCGCCAGCAGTGAGGCCCAGTATGGCTACACCTTC
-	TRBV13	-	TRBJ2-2	CASRDSQPDTGELFF	TGTGCCAGCAGGGACTCACAGCCTGACACCGGGGAGCTGTTTTTT
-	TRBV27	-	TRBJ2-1	CASSPSGRSDEQFF	TGTGCCAGCAGTCCATCTGGCCGAAGCGATGAGCAGTTCTTC
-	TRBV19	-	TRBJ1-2	CASSNREGYTF	TGTGCCAGTAGTAACAGGGAAGGCTACACCTTC
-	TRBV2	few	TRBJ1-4	CASSVFSNEKLFF	TGTGCCAGCAGTGTATTCTCTAATGAAAAACTGTTTTTT
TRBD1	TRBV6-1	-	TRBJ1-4	CASTLDRGNEKLFF	TGTGCCAGCACTCTGGACAGGGGGAATGAAAAACTGTTTTTT
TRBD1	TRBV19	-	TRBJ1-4	CASSTSGTGNEKLFF	TGTGCCAGTAGTACTTCCGGGACAGGCAATGAAAAACTGTTTTTT
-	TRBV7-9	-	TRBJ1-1	CASSLSGTGEPEAFF	TGTGCCAGCAGCTTATCTGGGACGGGGGAGCCAGAAGCTTTCTTT
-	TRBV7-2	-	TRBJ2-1	CASSLDRASSYNEQFF	TGTGCCAGCAGCTTAGACAGGGCCTCCTCCTACAATGAGCAGTTCTTC
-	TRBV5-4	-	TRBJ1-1	CASSLGTPMNTEAFF	TGTGCCAGCAGCTTGGGGACACCCATGAACACTGAAGCTTTCTTT
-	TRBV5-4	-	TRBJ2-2	CASSSSGAGELFF	TGTGCCAGCAGTTCGTCGGGGGCCGGGGAGCTGTTTTTT
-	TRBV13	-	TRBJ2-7	CASSPPTGLPSEQYF	TGTGCCAGCAGCCCGCCGACAGGACTCCCTTCCGAGCAGTACTTC